The 21 T cell receptor beta chains given below trace back to one sample, sequenced in a study of human T cells and chemical hapten exposure. Each CDR3 protein gets one entry after TCRdb re-called the 5' RACE reads with MiXCR. The sample carries roughly 81,000 distinct CDR3 sequences, roughly 7.7% recorded once. Total RNA came from unfractionated whole blood. All receptors derive from a male donor in good health.

The rearrangement uses TRBV7-9 and TRBJ1-4; 8 nucleotides match TRBD1. V was pared by 4 bases and J by 8 bases, with 24 bases of the junction left unmatched. The CDR3 covers 20 residues. Germline loops: CDR1 SEHNR, CDR2 FQNEAQ (reference sequence). The CDR3 reads CASSYPSGQGARSHREKLFF. The CDR3 DNA sequence: TGTGCCAGCAGCTACCCAAGTGGGCAGGGGGCTCGGTCCCATAGGGAAAAACTGTTTTTT.

This clonotype was detected only a few times. V gene TRBV7-9 combines with J gene TRBJ2-1, with D perhaps TRBD1 (6 bases). Per germline, CDR1 SEHNR and CDR2 FQNEAQ (reference sequence). The V and J ends lost 5 bases and 2 bases respectively, with 13 bases between them. The length of the CDR3 is 15 residues. The chain's CDR3 is CASSLTGPAYNEQFF. In nucleotides, the CDR3 is TGTGCCAGCAGCCTAACAGGGCCGGCCTACAATGAGCAGTTCTTC.

This clonotype turned up a few times. The chain links TRBV7-9 to TRBJ1-1, with D hard to call. The CDR3 consists of 14 residues. The V gene's germline CDR1 is SEHNR and CDR2 FQNEAQ (reference sequence). V gave up 4 bases and J gave up 3 bases, with 12 bases separating them. CDR3 amino acids: CASSSLVGDTEAFF. The CDR3, as DNA: TGTGCCAGCAGCTCCCTCGTCGGGGACACTGAAGCTTTCTTT.

This clonotype was observed many times. V is TRBV27 and J is TRBJ2-3, with D possibly TRBD2 on 6 matching bases. V shed 4 bases and J shed 0 bases, with 14 bases lying between them. Germline-derived CDR1 and CDR2 are MNHEY and SMNVEV (reference sequence). The CDR3 has 16 residues. CDR3 residues: CASSSPRGASTDTQYF. CDR3 nucleotide sequence: TGTGCCAGCAGTTCCCCCCGCGGGGCTAGCACAGATACGCAGTATTTT.

The CDR3 loop reads CASTLTASGNEQFF. The CDR3 bases are TGTGCCAGCACCCTCACGGCGTCCGGCAATGAGCAGTTCTTC. The chain is built from TRBV12-3 or TRBV12-4 and TRBJ2-1, with D hard to call. The ends were cut back, 7 bases at V and 6 bases at J, with 16 bases in the middle. The CDR3 has 14 amino acids.

Points on this clonotype: This could be a read error, since a much larger clone is one nucleotide away. The chain joins TRBV9 to TRBJ2-6; TRBD1 or TRBD2 may be the D gene (5 bases each). Germline CDR1 reads SGDLS; CDR2 reads YYNGEE. The CDR3 spans 15 residues. CDR3 sequence: CASSVEGAGANVPTF. The CDR3 nucleotides read TGTGCCAGCAGCGTAGAGGGAGCTGGGGCCAACGTCCCGACTTTC.

In its sample, this clonotype was seen many times. The rearrangement uses TRBV7-2 and TRBJ1-5, with D unclear. The germline V and J ends were trimmed by 3 bases and 4 bases, with 19 bases remaining between them. Germline CDR1 is SGHTA and CDR2 is FQGNSA. The CDR3 contains 17 residues. The CDR3 nucleotides are TGTGCCAGCAGCTTTTCTGGGAGGGCCGACGGGAATCAGCCCCAGCATTTT. Translation: CASSFSGRADGNQPQHF.

A remark on this clonotype: Possible read error: a much larger clone is one base away. V gene TRBV6-5 combines with J gene TRBJ2-3; 13 bases are shared with TRBD2. V was clipped by 5 bases and J by 3 bases; unmatched bases: 2. Germline CDR1 is MNHEY and CDR2 is SVGAGI. This CDR3 region has 15 residues. CDR3 bases: TGTGCCAGCAGTCGACTAGCGGGGGGTACAGATACGCAGTATTTT. As protein: CASSRLAGGTDTQYF.

This clonotype was seen many times. The rearrangement links TRBV20-1 to TRBJ2-4, with 7 positions matching TRBD1. CDR3 length: 13 amino acids. Per germline, CDR1 DFQATT and CDR2 SNEGSKA (reference sequence). V lost 1 base and J lost 3; bases outside the gene matches: 0. Here the CDR3 reads CSARGDSKNIQYF. Written as DNA, the CDR3 is TGCAGTGCTAGAGGGGACAGCAAAAACATTCAGTACTTC.

The V call is TRBV18, the J call TRBJ2-3, with a tentative D call TRBD2 (6 bases). This CDR3 has 15 residues. Germline-derived CDR1 and CDR2 are KGHSH and LQKENI. Trimming stripped 6 bases from V and 1 base from J, with 14 bases between. The CDR3 loop is CASSLTRGRTDTQYF. CDR3 nucleotide sequence: TGTGCCAGCTCCCTGACGCGGGGTCGCACAGATACGCAGTATTTT.

This clonotype was counted between two and nine times. The gene calls are TRBV27 and TRBJ2-1; 7 nucleotides agree with TRBD1. The CDR3 has 17 amino acids. Germline trimming cut 5 bases from V and 0 bases from J; bases unmatched to any gene: 10. Germline V gives CDR1 MNHEY, CDR2 SMNVEV (reference sequence). CDR3 residues: CASSPSSGQSSYNEQFF. The DNA of the CDR3 is TGTGCCAGCAGTCCTAGTTCGGGACAGAGCTCCTACAATGAGCAGTTCTTC.

This clonotype was observed many times. The chain is built from TRBV3-1 and TRBJ2-5, with a possible D match to TRBD2 (5 bases). Looked up from germline, CDR1 is LGHDT and CDR2 is YNNKEL (reference sequence). The CDR3 has 13 residues. Trimming stripped 2 bases from V and 4 bases from J, with 8 bases between. CDR3 in amino acids: CASSQNGGETQYF. The DNA for the CDR3 is TGTGCCAGCAGCCAAAACGGAGGAGAGACCCAGTACTTC.

This clonotype was found many times. The rearrangement joins TRBV20-1 to TRBJ2-5; D is ambiguous. The germline V gene has CDR1 DFQATT and CDR2 SNEGSKA (reference sequence). The CDR3 spans 14 residues. V was shortened by 0 bases and J by 0 bases, with 8 bases between the two germline ends. The CDR3 here is CSARDPQNQETQYF. CDR3 sequence (DNA): TGCAGTGCTAGAGATCCCCAGAACCAAGAGACCCAGTACTTC.

Only a few counts were recorded for this clonotype. The chain uses TRBV10-2 and TRBJ1-3; D is undetermined. CDR3 length: 15 amino acids. The V end lost 4 bases, the J end lost 0 bases, and 10 bases lay between the germline ends. Germline values: CDR1 WSHSY, CDR2 SAAADI. The CDR3 is CASSVGSSSGNTIYF. In nucleotides, the CDR3 is TGCGCCAGCAGTGTCGGCAGTTCCTCTGGAAACACCATATATTTT.

This clonotype was counted between two and nine times. The V and J genes are TRBV6-5 and TRBJ2-1, with TRBD2 identical over 10 bases. Germline CDR1 reads MNHEY; CDR2 reads SVGAGI. The CDR3 runs 15 residues. Trimming cost V 6 bases and J 2 bases; bases outside gene matches: 4. The CDR3 nucleotides are TGTGCCAGCAGAACCACTAGCGGGACCTACAATGAGCAGTTCTTC. This codes for CASRTTSGTYNEQFF.

As to this clonotype: A much larger clonotype is one base distant, so this may be a read error. The chain has TRBV4-2 and TRBJ2-2, with 7 bases identical to TRBD2. This CDR3 spans 16 amino acids. Germline CDR1 and CDR2: LGHNA and YNFKEQ. Here the CDR3 reads CASSQDWGGKAGERFF. Here the CDR3 DNA reads TGTGCCAGCAGCCAAGATTGGGGGGGGAAGGCCGGGGAGCGGTTTTTT.

This clonotype was detected ten times or more. The rearrangement joins TRBV10-3 to TRBJ1-2; no definite D call. There are 11 residues in the CDR3. Trimming shortened V by 5 bases and J by 8 bases, and 9 bases separated the two germline ends. The germline gives CDR1 ENHRY, CDR2 SYGVKD. CDR3 sequence reads: CAISRGRGYTF. Here the CDR3 DNA reads TGTGCCATCAGTCGGGGAAGAGGCTACACCTTC.

This clonotype was seen only a few times. J is TRBJ2-1 and V is TRBV27; 11 bases fit TRBD1. Germline loops: CDR1 MNHEY, CDR2 SMNVEV (reference sequence). This CDR3 has 17 amino acids. J gave up 5 bases and V 5 bases, and 11 bases lay outside the gene matches. Here the CDR3 reads CASSPRTGGSQDNEQFF. CDR3 coding DNA: TGTGCCAGCAGTCCCAGGACAGGGGGCTCTCAGGACAATGAGCAGTTCTTC.

This clonotype occurred many times. This rearrangement joins TRBV20-1 to TRBJ1-2; D is perhaps TRBD1 (6 bases). The germline V gene encodes CDR1 DFQATT and CDR2 SNEGSKA (reference sequence). This CDR3 spans 14 amino acids. V lost 0 bases, J lost 4 bases, and 12 bases lay in between. The CDR3 spells CSARERGQRYGYTF. The DNA of the CDR3 is TGCAGTGCTAGAGAACGAGGACAGCGCTATGGCTACACCTTC.

The chain couples TRBV27 to TRBJ2-3; no definite D call. This CDR3 has 13 amino acids. V was clipped by 1 base and J by 2 bases, with 4 bases between them. Germline values: CDR1 MNHEY, CDR2 SMNVEV (reference sequence). CDR3 sequence (DNA): TGTGCCAGCAGTTTATTTTCCACAGATACGCAGTATTTT. Translating gives CASSLFSTDTQYF.

This clonotype was picked up a small number of times. The V call is TRBV7-2, the J call TRBJ2-3; maybe TRBD2 (6 bases). The CDR3 runs 15 residues. Per the germline V gene, CDR1 is SGHTA and CDR2 is FQGNSA. The V end lost 4 bases, the J end lost 4 bases, and 15 bases lay between the germline ends. The CDR3 spells CASSSLEWGADTQYF. The CDR3 region has the DNA TGTGCCAGCAGCTCCCTTGAGTGGGGGGCAGATACGCAGTATTTT.